Below are 8 T cell receptor beta chains sequenced from a single sample in a study of cytomegalovirus exposure and HLA in healthy donors. It was with 60 Vbeta and 13 Jbeta primers that the PCR ran. The protocol was immunoSEQ multiplex PCR, while the TCRdb copy is restricted to in-frame clones and leaves out a portion. The sample contains approximately 220,000 clones, about three quarters of which appear only once. The sample was PBMCs. The receptors derive from a man aged 40-49 years in good health and CMV-seronegative.

This clone showed up just once. The chain recombines TRBV19 with TRBJ2-4; tentatively, D is TRBD2 (6 bases). Germline V lookup: CDR1 LNHDA, CDR2 SQIVND (reference sequence). The V end lost 8 bases, the J end lost 5 bases, and 19 bases lay between the germline ends. The CDR3 spans 15 residues. In DNA form, the CDR3 reads TGTGCCAGTCGGCGGGGCGACTTGGATGAAAACATTCAGTACTTC. Translating gives CASRRGDLDENIQYF.

This clone was seen a single time. The gene calls are TRBV6-4 and TRBJ1-3, with D tentatively TRBD1 (5 bases). CDR3 length: 17 amino acids. V shed 0 bases and J shed 0 bases, with 12 bases lying between them. Germline values: CDR1 MRHNA, CDR2 SNTAGT. In DNA, the CDR3 is TGTGCCAGCAGTGACTCGACCGACAGCGTCTCTGGAAACACCATATATTTT. Amino acids: CASSDSTDSVSGNTIYF.

This clone has only a few counts. The rearrangement links TRBV11-3 to TRBJ2-5; 9 bases are shared with TRBD2. The V segment lost 5 bases and the J segment 5 bases; nucleotides outside the gene matches: 18. The CDR3 has 18 amino acids. Germline loops: CDR1 SGHNT, CDR2 YENEEA. The CDR3, as DNA: TGTGCCAGCAGCCTGGGAGTAGCGGGAGTTGGGTTGTCGGAGACCCAGTACTTC. Amino acids: CASSLGVAGVGLSETQYF.

The V and J genes are TRBV9 and TRBJ2-7; TRBD1 is a possible D gene (7 bases). V was trimmed by 3 bases and J by 4 bases, leaving 14 bases between them. The CDR3 has 14 amino acids. Germline loops: CDR1 SGDLS, CDR2 YYNGEE. This CDR3 is CASSEEGAEYEQYF. CDR3 coding DNA: TGTGCCAGCAGCGAGGAGGGGGCGGAATACGAGCAGTACTTC.

The CDR3 nucleotides are TGTGCCAGCAGTCCTCAGGGGGCGACTAGCGAAAAACTGTTTTTT. Its protein product is CASSPQGATSEKLFF. The gene calls are TRBV27 and TRBJ1-4; 8 bases map to TRBD1. The CDR3 is made up of 15 amino acids. J was trimmed by 8 bases and V by 5 bases; bases with no gene match: 10. In germline, CDR1 is MNHEY, CDR2 SMNVEV (reference sequence).

This clone was picked up one time. The gene calls are TRBV7-6 and TRBJ1-1; the D gene is possibly TRBD1 (5 bases). With 3 bases removed from V and 6 bases from J, the gap between germline ends came to 8 bases. CDR1 and CDR2 from the germline V gene are SGHVS and FNYEAQ. The CDR3 contains 12 residues. The DNA of the CDR3 is TGTGCCAGCAGCTTGCAGGGATCTGAAGCTTTCTTT. The encoded protein is CASSLQGSEAFF.

With regard to this clone: Other DNA sequences of this sample code for an identical CDR3. V usage is TRBV19 and J usage is TRBJ2-3, with 8 bases lining up with TRBD1. CDR3 length: 16 amino acids. With V trimmed by 4 bases and J by 2 bases, 8 bases remained unmatched. Per germline, CDR1 LNHDA and CDR2 SQIVND (reference sequence). CDR3: CASSKGQGISTDTQYF. DNA for the CDR3: TGTGCCAGTAGTAAAGGACAGGGAATCTCCACAGATACGCAGTATTTT.

The chain joins TRBV10-1 to TRBJ2-7, with 9 positions matching TRBD2. The CDR3 is made up of 16 amino acids. The germline V gene has CDR1 WNHNN and CDR2 SYGVQD (reference sequence). With 0 bases clipped from V and 6 bases from J, the junction kept 9 bases outside the gene matches. CDR3 loop: CASSESRLAGLGEQYF. DNA for the CDR3: TGCGCCAGCAGTGAGTCTCGGCTAGCGGGACTCGGCGAGCAGTACTTC.